This record concerns one T cell receptor (beta chain) sequence. The entry originates in a study of STAT5B mutations in CD4+ large granular lymphocyte leukemia. Germline CDR1 and CDR2: SGHRS and YFSETQ. CDR3 length: 14 amino acids. Trimming at V came to 0 bases and at J to 2 bases, leaving 1 base not matched to a gene. TCRdb's copy holds only in-frame clones and misses some; the assay was immunoSEQ multiplex PCR. The sample includes 20,000 or so clones, about 80% of them seen just once. The sample taken for sequencing was CD4+ T cells from blood buffy coats. The TCR comes from a human donor in good health. The chain recombines TRBV5-1 with TRBJ1-2, with 7 bases matching TRBD1. The CDR3 bases are TGCGCCAGCAGCTTGGGGGACAGCAACTATGGCTACACCTTC. Translation gives CASSLGDSNYGYTF.